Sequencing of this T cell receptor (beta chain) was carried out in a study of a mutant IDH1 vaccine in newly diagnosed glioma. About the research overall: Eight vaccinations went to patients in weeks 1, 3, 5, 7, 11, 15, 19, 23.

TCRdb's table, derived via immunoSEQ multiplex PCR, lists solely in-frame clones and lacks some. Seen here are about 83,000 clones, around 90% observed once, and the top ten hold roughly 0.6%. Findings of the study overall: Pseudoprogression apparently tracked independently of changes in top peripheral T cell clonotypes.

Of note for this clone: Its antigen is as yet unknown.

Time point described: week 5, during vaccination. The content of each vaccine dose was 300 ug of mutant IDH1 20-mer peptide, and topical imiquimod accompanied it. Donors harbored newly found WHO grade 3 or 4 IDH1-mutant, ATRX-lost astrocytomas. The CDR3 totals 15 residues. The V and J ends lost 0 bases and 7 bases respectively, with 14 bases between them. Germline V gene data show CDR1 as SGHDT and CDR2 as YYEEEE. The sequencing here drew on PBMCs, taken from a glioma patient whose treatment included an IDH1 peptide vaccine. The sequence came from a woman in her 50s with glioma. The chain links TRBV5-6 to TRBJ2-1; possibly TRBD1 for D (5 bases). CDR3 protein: CASSLAGPARNEQFF. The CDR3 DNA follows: TGTGCCAGCAGCTTGGCAGGGCCGGCGAGGAATGAGCAGTTCTTC.